The rows below give T cell receptor beta chains drawn from one sample of a study of shared clonotypes between healthy human individuals. Data came from immunoSEQ multiplex PCR; TCRdb stores just in-frame clones and leaves some out. The profile shows hundreds of thousands of clones, approximately 96% of them singletons. What was sequenced was naive CD8+ T cells sorted from blood. These receptors originate from a woman aged 25 to 39 in good health. Each CDR3 is given with its conserved first and last residue. The D gene is left open where the match is weak. Size is omitted from some rows. Given values are once, few, many or a class for expanded clones.

CDR3	DNA	D	V	J	size
CASSMSVNNEQFF	TGTGCCAGTAGTATGAGCGTAAACAATGAGCAGTTCTTC	NA	TRBV19	TRBJ2-1	NA
CSVTGRRGRGLGETQYF	TGCAGCGTCACAGGGCGGCGCGGGAGAGGTTTAGGAGAGACCCAGTACTTC	NA	TRBV29-1	TRBJ2-5	NA
CASSLGEDYNEQFF	TGTGCCAGCAGCTTAGGGGAGGACTACAATGAGCAGTTCTTC	NA	TRBV13	TRBJ2-1	once
CASSFSGPADEQYF	TGTGCCAGCAGCTTTAGCGGACCCGCCGACGAGCAGTACTTC	NA	TRBV11-2	TRBJ2-7	NA
CASSPRRLAGDTQYF	TGTGCCAGCAGCCCGCGGAGACTAGCGGGTGATACGCAGTATTTT	TRBD2	TRBV7-3	TRBJ2-3	NA
CASSDHGTDGNTIYF	TGCGCCAGCAGTGACCACGGGACAGATGGAAACACCATATATTTT	TRBD1	TRBV10-1	TRBJ1-3	once
CASSQGRPRTGGRNTEAFF	TGCGCCAGCAGCCAGGGCCGACCTAGGACAGGGGGCCGAAACACTGAAGCTTTCTTT	TRBD1	TRBV4-1	TRBJ1-1	NA
CASRDQTKSEQYF	TGTGCCAGCAGGGACCAGACAAAGTCCGAGCAGTACTTC	NA	TRBV19	TRBJ2-7	NA
CASSSIPHPGTVTYEQYF	TGTGCCAGCTCATCCATACCCCATCCCGGGACAGTAACCTACGAGCAGTACTTC	TRBD1	TRBV18	TRBJ2-7	NA
CASSQTDGPHQPQHF	TGCGCCAGCAGCCAGACAGACGGACCTCATCAGCCCCAGCATTTT	NA	TRBV4-1	TRBJ1-5	NA
CASSEWRRRSGETQYF	TGCGCCAGCAGTGAATGGAGGCGCCGATCGGGGGAGACCCAGTACTTC	NA	TRBV10-2	TRBJ2-5	NA
CASSLQGLYNEQFF	TGTGCCAGCAGTTTACAAGGCCTCTACAATGAGCAGTTCTTC	NA	TRBV28	TRBJ2-1	NA
CASSPSGSGTQYF	TGTGCCAGTAGCCCATCAGGGTCAGGGACCCAGTACTTC	NA	TRBV19	TRBJ2-5	NA
CASSIGTATNEKLFF	TGTGCCAGTAGTATCGGGACAGCAACTAATGAAAAACTGTTTTTT	TRBD1	TRBV19	TRBJ1-4	NA
CASSLDQETQYF	TGTGCCAGCAGCTTGGACCAAGAGACCCAGTACTTC	NA	TRBV7-9	TRBJ2-5	NA
CASSPRQTLNTGELFF	TGTGCCAGCAGCCCCCGACAGACTCTTAACACCGGGGAGCTGTTTTTT	NA	TRBV11-3	TRBJ2-2	NA
CASSILGSNNQPQHF	TGTGCCAGTAGTATTTTAGGCAGCAATAATCAGCCCCAGCATTTT	NA	TRBV19	TRBJ1-5	few
CASRYRDRGTYEQYF	TGTGCCAGTAGGTACCGGGACAGGGGAACCTACGAGCAGTACTTC	TRBD1	TRBV19	TRBJ2-7	once
CATSSPDGTSGTPGELFF	TGTGCCACCAGCAGTCCGGATGGGACTAGCGGGACCCCGGGGGAGCTGTTTTTT	TRBD2	TRBV15	TRBJ2-2	NA
CASSSRGSAGTQYF	TGTGCCAGCAGCTCTAGGGGTTCAGCGGGTACGCAGTATTTT	NA	TRBV7-6	TRBJ2-3	NA
CASRTNHYEQYF	TGTGCCAGCAGAACTAACCATTACGAGCAGTACTTC	NA	TRBV2	TRBJ2-7	once
CASRPGLAGGPPYF	TGTGCCAGCAGACCAGGACTAGCGGGAGGGCCTCCGTACTTC	TRBD2	TRBV27	TRBJ2-7	NA
CASSLTFVGNSGIGNTIYF	TGTGCCAGCAGCTTAACGTTTGTAGGGAACTCAGGGATTGGAAACACCATATATTTT	NA	TRBV7-3	TRBJ1-3	NA
CASSPTGIYTDTQYF	TGTGCCAGCAGCCCAACAGGGATATACACAGATACGCAGTATTTT	NA	TRBV11-2	TRBJ2-3	NA
CASRPSGANTGELFF	TGTGCCAGTAGACCTAGCGGGGCAAACACCGGGGAGCTGTTTTTT	TRBD2	TRBV19	TRBJ2-2	NA
CASSLGGSSGEQYF	TGCGCCAGCAGCCTCGGGGGTTCCAGCGGCGAGCAGTACTTC	NA	TRBV5-1	TRBJ2-7	NA